This T cell receptor beta chain was retrieved from a study of CXCR3-negative and CXCR3-positive naive CD8 T cells. The method, 5' RACE with UMI labels, was used to prepare the TRB cDNA libraries. With the 5' RACE reads reprocessed, TCRdb shows one record per CDR3 protein and no DNA. The repertoire table contains more than 50,000 distinct CDR3 sequences. This CDR3 is built from 18 residues. Germline CDR1 reads SGHAT; CDR2 reads FQNNGV. Sample: naive CXCR3- CD8+ T cells from blood. Subset here: CD45RO-CCR7+CD27+CD95- naive CD8+ T cells lacking CXCR3 (TNR3-). The chain is built from TRBV11-2 and TRBJ2-7; TCRdb proposes TRBD2, but this gene call is untestable without DNA. The sequence derives from a human donor in good health. Some clones in this sample may be carry-over from other donors' samples. This CDR3 is CASSPAVLAGGLSYEQYF.